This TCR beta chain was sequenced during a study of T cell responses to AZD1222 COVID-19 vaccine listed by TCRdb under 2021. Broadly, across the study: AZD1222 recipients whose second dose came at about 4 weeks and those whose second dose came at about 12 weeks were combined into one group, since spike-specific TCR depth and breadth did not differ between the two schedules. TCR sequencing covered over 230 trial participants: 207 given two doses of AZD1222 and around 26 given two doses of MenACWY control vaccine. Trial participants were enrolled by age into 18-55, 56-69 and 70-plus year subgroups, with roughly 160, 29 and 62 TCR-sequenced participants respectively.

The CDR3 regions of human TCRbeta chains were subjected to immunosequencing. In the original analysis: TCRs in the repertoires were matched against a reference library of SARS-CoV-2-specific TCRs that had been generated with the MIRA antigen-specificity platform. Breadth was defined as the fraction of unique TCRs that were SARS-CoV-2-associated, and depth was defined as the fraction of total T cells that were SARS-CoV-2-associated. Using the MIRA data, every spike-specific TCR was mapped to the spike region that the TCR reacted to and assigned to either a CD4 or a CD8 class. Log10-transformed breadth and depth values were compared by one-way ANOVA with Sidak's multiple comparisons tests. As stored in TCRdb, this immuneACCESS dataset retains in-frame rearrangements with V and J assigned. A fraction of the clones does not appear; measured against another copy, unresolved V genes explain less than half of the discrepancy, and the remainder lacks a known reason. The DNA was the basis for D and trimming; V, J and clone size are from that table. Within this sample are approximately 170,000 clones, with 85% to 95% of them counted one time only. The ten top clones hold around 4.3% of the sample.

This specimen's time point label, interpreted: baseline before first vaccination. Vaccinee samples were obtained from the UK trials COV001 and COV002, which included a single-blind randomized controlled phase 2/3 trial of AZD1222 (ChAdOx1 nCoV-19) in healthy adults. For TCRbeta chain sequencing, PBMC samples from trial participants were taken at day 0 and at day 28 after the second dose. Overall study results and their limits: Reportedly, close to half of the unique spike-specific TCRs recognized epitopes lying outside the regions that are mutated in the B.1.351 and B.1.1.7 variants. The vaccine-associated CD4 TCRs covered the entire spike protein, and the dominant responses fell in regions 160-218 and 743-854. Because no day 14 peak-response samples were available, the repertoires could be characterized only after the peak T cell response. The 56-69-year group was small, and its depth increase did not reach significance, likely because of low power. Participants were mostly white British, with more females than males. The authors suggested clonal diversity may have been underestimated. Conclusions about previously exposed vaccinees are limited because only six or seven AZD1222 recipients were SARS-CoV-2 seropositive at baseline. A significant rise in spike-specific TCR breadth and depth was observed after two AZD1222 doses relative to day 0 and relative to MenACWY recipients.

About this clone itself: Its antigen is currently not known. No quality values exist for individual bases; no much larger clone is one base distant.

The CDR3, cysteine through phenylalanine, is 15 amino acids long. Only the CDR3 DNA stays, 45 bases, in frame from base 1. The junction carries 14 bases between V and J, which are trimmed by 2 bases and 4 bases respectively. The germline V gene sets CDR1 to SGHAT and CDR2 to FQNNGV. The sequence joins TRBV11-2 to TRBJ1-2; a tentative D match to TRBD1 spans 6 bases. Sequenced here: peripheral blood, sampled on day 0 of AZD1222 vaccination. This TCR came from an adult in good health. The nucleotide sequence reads TGTGCCAGCAGCTTAACTTCCTGGGGGGCCTATGGCTACACCTTC. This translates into CASSLTSWGAYGYTF.